These T cell receptor beta chains were read from a single sample in a study of Ad26.COV2.S vaccination and SARS-CoV-2 variants. Method: immunoSEQ multiplex PCR; TCRdb's copy keeps in-frame clones and lacks some. Of 320,000 or so clones in the sample, about nine tenths are singletons; the top ten hold about 5%. The source was peripheral blood, collected in a trial of Ad26.COV2.S vaccine versus placebo. The receptors derive from a person between 18 and 65 years old who received the Ad26.COV2.S COVID-19 vaccine or a placebo. CDR3s include the opening cysteine and the closing phenylalanine or tryptophan. A D gene is named only where the DNA matches it firmly. Only part of the rows carry a size: once, few, many, or a class if the clone is expanded.

TRBV15	.	.	TRBJ2-5	TGTGCCACCAGCAGAAAACCAAGGGAGACCCAGTACTTC	CATSRKPRETQYF
TRBV6-5	TRBD1	.	TRBJ2-7	TGTGCCACCACCACAGGGGGCGCGAGGGAGCAGTACTTC	CATTTGGAREQYF
TRBV6-6	TRBD1	.	TRBJ2-7	TGTGCCAGCACCCCTCTAATTGGGACAGGGAACCACGAGCAGTACTTC	CASTPLIGTGNHEQYF
TRBV6-1	.	.	TRBJ2-7	TGTGCCAGCAGTGACGAACAGGTTTTCTCGGCCTACGAGCAGTACTTC	CASSDEQVFSAYEQYF
TRBV3-1/TRBV3-2	.	.	TRBJ1-2	TGTGCCAGCAGCCAAGCCGGGGGAAACTATGGCTACACCTTC	CASSQAGGNYGYTF
TRBV12-3/TRBV12-4	.	.	TRBJ1-1	TGTGCCAGCAGTTTGGGTGGAGGGGCAGCTTTCTTT	CASSLGGGAAFF
TRBV14	.	.	TRBJ1-2	TGTGCCAGCAGCCAAGGAGGACCTTTCTATGGCTACACCTTC	CASSQGGPFYGYTF
TRBV5-5	TRBD2	.	TRBJ2-2	TGTGCCAGCAGCCGCCCTGGAGCGGGGGCTGGGGAGCTGTTTTTT	CASSRPGAGAGELFF
TRBV7-2	TRBD1	few	TRBJ1-5	TGTGCCAGCAGCCCGGGCTCGGACAGGGGGAATCAGCCCCAGCATTTT	CASSPGSDRGNQPQHF
TRBV19	TRBD1	.	TRBJ2-1	TGTGCCAGTAGCCTTCAACAGGGGGCGGATAAAGATGAGCAGTTCTTC	CASSLQQGADKDEQFF
TRBV18	.	.	TRBJ1-3	TGTGCCAGCTCACCTTCCGGACAGCCTGGAAACACCATATATTTT	CASSPSGQPGNTIYF
TRBV27	.	once	TRBJ2-7	TGTGCCAGCAGCACACTTCAGGGTGTTTCGCCCTACGAGCAGTACTTC	CASSTLQGVSPYEQYF
TRBV12-3/TRBV12-4	.	.	TRBJ1-1	TGTGCCAGCAGTGAGCTTGCAGGCACTGAAGCTTTCTTT	CASSELAGTEAFF
TRBV20-1	.	.	TRBJ1-3	TGCAGTGCTAGTTGGGACTCTAGCTCTGGAAACACCATATATTTT	CSASWDSSSGNTIYF
TRBV27	.	.	TRBJ1-1	TGTGCCAGCAGGGGGCCACCGGGACACCCGAACACTGAAGCTTTCTTT	CASRGPPGHPNTEAFF
TRBV5-1	.	.	TRBJ2-3	TGCGCCAGCAGCTTATCTTCGGGGGATACGCAGTATTTT	CASSLSSGDTQYF
TRBV7-3	.	once	TRBJ2-2	TGTGCCAGCAGCTCAAAGATCCCGGGGAGACCGGGAACCGGGGAGCTGTTTTTT	CASSSKIPGRPGTGELFF
TRBV27	.	.	TRBJ2-7	TGTGCCAGCAGTTTACGGCAGGGCTACGAGCAGTACTTC	CASSLRQGYEQYF
TRBV27	.	.	TRBJ1-6	TGTGCCAGCAGTTCAGGACAGCTAAATAATTCACCCCTCCACTTT	CASSSGQLNNSPLHF
TRBV7-2	TRBD1	once	TRBJ1-2	TGTGCCAGCAGCCGGACAGGGCCTAACTATGGCTACACCTTC	CASSRTGPNYGYTF
TRBV27	.	.	TRBJ2-1	TGTGCCAGCAGTTTTCTCGTGGGGGGCGATGAGCAGTTCTTC	CASSFLVGGDEQFF
TRBV28	.	.	TRBJ1-4	TGTGCCAGCAGCCCAAATGAAAAACTGTTTTTT	CASSPNEKLFF
TRBV11-2	.	.	TRBJ2-1	TGTGCCAGCAGCCTGAACAGAAACATATACAATGAGCAGTTCTTC	CASSLNRNIYNEQFF
TRBV13	TRBD1	.	TRBJ1-2	TGTGCCAGCAGCTTAGGGGACAGGGCGTCAGCTAACTATGGCTACACCTTC	CASSLGDRASANYGYTF